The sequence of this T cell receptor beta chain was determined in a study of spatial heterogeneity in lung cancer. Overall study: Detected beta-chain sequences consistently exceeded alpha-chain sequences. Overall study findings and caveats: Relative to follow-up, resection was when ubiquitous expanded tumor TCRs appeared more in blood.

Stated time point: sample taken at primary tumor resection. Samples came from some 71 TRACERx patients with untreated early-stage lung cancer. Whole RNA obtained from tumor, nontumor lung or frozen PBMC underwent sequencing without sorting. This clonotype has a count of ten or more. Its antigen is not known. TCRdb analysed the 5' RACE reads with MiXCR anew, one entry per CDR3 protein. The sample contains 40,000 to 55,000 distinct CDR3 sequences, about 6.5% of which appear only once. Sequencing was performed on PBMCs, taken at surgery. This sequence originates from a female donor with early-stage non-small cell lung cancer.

This CDR3 is CASSLGGYEQYF. Here the CDR3 DNA reads TGTGCCAGCAGTTTAGGCGGCTACGAGCAGTACTTC. The chain couples TRBV28 to TRBJ2-7, with no clear D. The V and J ends lost 2 bases and 3 bases respectively, with 5 bases between them. CDR1 MDHEN and CDR2 SYDVKM come from the germline V gene. CDR3 length equals 12 residues. Drawing the rest from reference TRBV28 and TRBJ2-7, the complete variable domain is DVKVTQSSRYLVKRTGEKVFLECVQDMDHENMFWYRQDPGLGLRLIYFSYDVKMKEKGDIPEGYSVSREKKERFSLILESASTNQTSMYLCASSLGGYEQYFGPGTRLTVT.